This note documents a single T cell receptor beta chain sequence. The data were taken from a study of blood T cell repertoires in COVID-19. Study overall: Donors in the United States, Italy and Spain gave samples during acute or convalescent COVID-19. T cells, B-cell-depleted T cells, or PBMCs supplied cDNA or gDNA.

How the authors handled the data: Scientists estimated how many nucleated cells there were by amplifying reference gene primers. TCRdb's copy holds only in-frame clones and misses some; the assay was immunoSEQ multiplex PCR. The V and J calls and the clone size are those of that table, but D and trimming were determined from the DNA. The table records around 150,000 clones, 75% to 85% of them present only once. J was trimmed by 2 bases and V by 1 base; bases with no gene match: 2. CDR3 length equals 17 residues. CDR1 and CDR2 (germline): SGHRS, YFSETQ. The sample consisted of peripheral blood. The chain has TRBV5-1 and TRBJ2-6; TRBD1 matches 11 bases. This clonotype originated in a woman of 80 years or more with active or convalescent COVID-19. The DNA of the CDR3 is TGCGCCAGCAGCTTGTGGACAGGGGGCGCTGGGGCCAACGTCCTGACTTTC. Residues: CASSLWTGGAGANVLTF.